The source of this T cell receptor (beta chain) is a study of CD8+CD57+ T cells in acquired aplastic anemia. The wider study: Healthy donor sequencing depth: approximately 9.9 million CD4+, under 14 million CD8+ reads. Points from the study as a whole: Found in both controls and patients were approximately 30 CD8+ CDR3 sequences. CD8+ Simpson's diversity did not differ significantly between patients and controls.

The template used for profiling TCR beta VDJ and CDR3 was genomic DNA. TCRdb reprocessed the reads with MiXCR, giving one entry per CDR3 protein. This table has 150,000 or so distinct CDR3 sequences, about 60% appearing once. The CDR3 length is 15 residues. With V trimmed by 3 bases and J by 2 bases, 2 bases remained unmatched. Germline V gene data show CDR1 as SGDLS and CDR2 as YYNGEE. Ten or more counts support this clonotype. Its antigen is currently unknown. V and J are TRBV9 and TRBJ1-5, with 10 nucleotides matching TRBD1. The specimen sequenced was sorted CD4+, CD8+, or CD8+CD57+ T cells (not recorded which) from PBMCs. The origin of this receptor is a human donor in good health. The CDR3 DNA sequence: TGTGCCAGCAGCGCCGGGACAGGGGGCAATCAGCCCCAGCATTTT. This codes for CASSAGTGGNQPQHF.